This TCR beta chain was captured in a study of blood T cell repertoires in COVID-19 (dated by TCRdb to 2020 to 2022). At the level of the whole study: Samples from collaborators originated in the United States, Italy and Spain and spanned both the acute and convalescent phases of COVID-19. The material from the prospective study consisted of cDNA or gDNA derived from T cells, B-cell-depleted T cells, or PBMCs. The dataset comprised deeply sampled blood TCRbeta repertoires from subjects exposed to, actively infected with, or recovered from COVID-19. The repertoires were released in a freely available public database intended as a resource for research on the immune response to SARS-CoV-2. Samples were obtained from the ongoing ImmuneRACE study (first 160 participants) and from 1,254 subjects provided by 6 global collaborators. Sample metadata almost always included a de-identified subject ID, COVID-19 status, age in years and sex. Where HLA class I and class II types were available, the types were taken from metadata supplied by the sample provider, not from assay-based typing.

Concerning this clone itself: It has no known antigen specificity. Base-call qualities are not available, and no considerably larger clone is one nucleotide away.

TCRbeta CDR3 regions were amplified from genomic DNA by means of the immunoSEQ Assay, a bias-controlled multiplex PCR. In the authors' own workflow: The number of nucleated cells in each sample was estimated from the amplification of reference gene primers within the assay. To quantify the absolute abundance of each unique TCRbeta CDR3 rearrangement, sequence reads were collapsed and filtered. For each sample, productive Simpson clonality was calculated as the square root of Simpson's diversity index across productive rearrangements. The source is immuneACCESS, and TCRdb retained only in-frame sequences with V and J called. Part of the clones is not carried over; for the studies checked, unresolved V genes explain less than half of this, and the remainder is unexplained. The DNA gave D and trimming, while V, J and clone size come from that table. This sample lists about 190,000 clones; approximately 81% were detected once. About 20% of the sample rests with the top ten.

Paper-wide results and their limitations: The quantity of clinical and demographic metadata differed by source and by participant and was supplied without curation.

The junction carries 16 bases between V and J, which are trimmed by 7 bases and 1 base respectively. CDR3 length: 15 amino acids, cysteine to phenylalanine. Solely the CDR3 DNA is kept, with 45 bases framed from the first base. CDR1 and CDR2 are drawn from the germline V gene (reference sequence): LGHDT, YNNKEL. The collaborating institutions used their own protocols to collect whole blood in K2EDTA tubes. For TCRbeta analysis, collaborators shipped samples in one of three forms: frozen whole blood, isolated PBMCs, or DNA extracted from either of those sample types. This sequence originates from a human donor in a cohort sampled during active COVID-19. The chain links TRBV3-1 (or the pseudogene TRBV3-2) with TRBJ1-1; there is no confident call for the D gene. Sequences were obtained from peripheral blood. DNA sequence: TGTGCCAGCACCGCCTCGAGGGCTACGAACACTGAAGCTTTCTTT. Translated, this is CASTASRATNTEAFF.